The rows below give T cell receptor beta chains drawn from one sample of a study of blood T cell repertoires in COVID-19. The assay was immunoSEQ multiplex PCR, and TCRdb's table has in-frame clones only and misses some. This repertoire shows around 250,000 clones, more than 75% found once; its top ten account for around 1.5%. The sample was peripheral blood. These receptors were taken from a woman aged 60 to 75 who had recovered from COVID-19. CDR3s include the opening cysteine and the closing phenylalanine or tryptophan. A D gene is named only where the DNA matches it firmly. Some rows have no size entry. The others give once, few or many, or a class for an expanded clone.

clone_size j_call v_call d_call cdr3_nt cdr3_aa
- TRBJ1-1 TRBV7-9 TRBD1 TGTGCCAGCAGCCTACAGGGGCCTAACACTGAAGCTTTCTTT CASSLQGPNTEAFF
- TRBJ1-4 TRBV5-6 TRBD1 TGTGCCAGCAGCTCGTACGGGACAGGGAGTGAAAAACTGTTTTTT CASSSYGTGSEKLFF
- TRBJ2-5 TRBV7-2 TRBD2 TGTGCCAGCAGCTTTCAGCGGGGGGGGGAGACCCAGTACTTC CASSFQRGGETQYF
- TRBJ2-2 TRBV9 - TGTGCCAGCAGCGAACATTTCAGGGACACCGGGGAGCTGTTTTTT CASSEHFRDTGELFF
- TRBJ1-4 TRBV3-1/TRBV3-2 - TGTGCCAGCAGCCAAGTGTTAACAGCCGATAATGAAAAACTGTTTTTT CASSQVLTADNEKLFF
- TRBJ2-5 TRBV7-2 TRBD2 TGTGCCAGCAGCTTGAATGCGGGGGGTCAAGAGACCCAGTACTTC CASSLNAGGQETQYF
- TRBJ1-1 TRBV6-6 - TGTGCCAGCAGCCACGTTTGGGGGGAAGGGACTGAAGCTTTCTTT CASSHVWGEGTEAFF
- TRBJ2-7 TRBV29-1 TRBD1 TGCAGCGTTCTGACAGGGATCTACGAGCAGTACTTC CSVLTGIYEQYF
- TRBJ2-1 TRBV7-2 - TGTGCCAGCAGCCGACAGTACAATGAGCAGTTCTTC CASSRQYNEQFF
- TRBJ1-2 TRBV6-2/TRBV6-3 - TGTGCCAGCAGTGCCTCGGGGATTCAAGGCTACACCTTC CASSASGIQGYTF
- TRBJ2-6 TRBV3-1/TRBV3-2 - TGTGCCAGCAGCCAAGTGAGGGGGTCTGGGGCCAACGTCCTGACTTTC CASSQVRGSGANVLTF
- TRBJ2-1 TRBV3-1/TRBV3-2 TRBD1 TGTGCCAGCAGTCCTCGGGCGACAGGGGTGAATGAGCAGTTCTTC CASSPRATGVNEQFF
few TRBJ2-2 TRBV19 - TGTGCCAGTAAAACTCGGGCGAACACCGGGGAGCTGTTTTTT CASKTRANTGELFF
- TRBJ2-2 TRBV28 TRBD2 TGTGCCAGCATCCCACGGGGGGGCCGCACCGGGGAGCTGTTTTTT CASIPRGGRTGELFF
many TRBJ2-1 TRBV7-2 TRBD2 TGTGCCAGCAGCCTAATGGCTAGGACTAGCGGGTCCAATGAGCAGTTCTTC CASSLMARTSGSNEQFF
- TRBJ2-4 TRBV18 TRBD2 TGTGCCAGCTCGCTTAGCGGGGGGGCAGACATTCAGTACTTC CASSLSGGADIQYF
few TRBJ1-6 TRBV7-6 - TGTGCCAGCAGCTTCCGCGAACCCTATAATTCACCCCTCCACTTT CASSFREPYNSPLHF
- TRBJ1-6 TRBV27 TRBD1 TGTGCCAGCAGTTCCAACCGGGACAGGGTTAATTCACCCCTCCACTTT CASSSNRDRVNSPLHF
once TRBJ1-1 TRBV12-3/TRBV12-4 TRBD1 TGTGCCAGCAGACCAGGGGGGTTCACTGAAGCTTTCTTT CASRPGGFTEAFF
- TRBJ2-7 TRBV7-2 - TGTGCCAGCAGCTTAGTTGGCTTTTCCTACGAGCAGTACTTC CASSLVGFSYEQYF
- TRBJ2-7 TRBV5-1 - TGCGCCAGCAGCTTGGTTCCCGGGGGTAGCTCCTACGAGCAGTACTTC CASSLVPGGSSYEQYF
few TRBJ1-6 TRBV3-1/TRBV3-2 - TGTGCCAGCAGCCCGGACAGTAATTCACCCCTCCACTTT CASSPDSNSPLHF
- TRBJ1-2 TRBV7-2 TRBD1 TGTGCCAGCAGCCCGCCCGGGACAGGGGGCGATGGCTACACCTTC CASSPPGTGGDGYTF
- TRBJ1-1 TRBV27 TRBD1 TGTGCCAGCAGTCGTTACAGGGGTGTCTGGACTGAAGCTTTCTTT CASSRYRGVWTEAFF
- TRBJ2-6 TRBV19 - TGTGCCAGTGTTTCGAGCTCTGGGGCCAACGTCCTGACTTTC CASVSSSGANVLTF